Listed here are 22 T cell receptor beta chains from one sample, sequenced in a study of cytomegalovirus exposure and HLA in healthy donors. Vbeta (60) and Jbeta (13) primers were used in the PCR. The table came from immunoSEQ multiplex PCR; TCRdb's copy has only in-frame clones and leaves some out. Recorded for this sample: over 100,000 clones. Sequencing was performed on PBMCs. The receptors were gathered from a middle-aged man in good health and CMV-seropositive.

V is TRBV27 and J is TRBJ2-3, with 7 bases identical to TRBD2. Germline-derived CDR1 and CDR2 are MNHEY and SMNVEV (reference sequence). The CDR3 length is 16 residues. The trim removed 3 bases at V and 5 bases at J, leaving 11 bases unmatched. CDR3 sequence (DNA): TGTGCCAGCAGTTTTGTATACGGGAGGAGAGTAGATACGCAGTATTTT. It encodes CASSFVYGRRVDTQYF.

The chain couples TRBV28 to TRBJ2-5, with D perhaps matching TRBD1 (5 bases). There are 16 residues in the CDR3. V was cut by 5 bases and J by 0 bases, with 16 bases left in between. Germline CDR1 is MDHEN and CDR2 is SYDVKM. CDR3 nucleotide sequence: TGTGCCAGCAGTCAACTTGCGAGCAGGGACCAAGAGACCCAGTACTTC. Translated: CASSQLASRDQETQYF.

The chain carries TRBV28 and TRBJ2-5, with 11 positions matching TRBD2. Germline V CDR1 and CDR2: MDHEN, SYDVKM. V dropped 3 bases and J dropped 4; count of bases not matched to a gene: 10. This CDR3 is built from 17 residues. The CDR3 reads CASSFTSGSTPRETQYF. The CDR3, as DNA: TGTGCCAGCAGTTTCACTAGCGGGAGTACTCCCCGAGAGACCCAGTACTTC.

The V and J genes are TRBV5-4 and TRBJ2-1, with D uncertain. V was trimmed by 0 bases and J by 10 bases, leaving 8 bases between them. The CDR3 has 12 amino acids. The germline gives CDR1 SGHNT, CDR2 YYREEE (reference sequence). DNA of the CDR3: TGTGCCAGCAGCTTGGACTTCTCGGAGCAGTTCTTC. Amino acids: CASSLDFSEQFF.

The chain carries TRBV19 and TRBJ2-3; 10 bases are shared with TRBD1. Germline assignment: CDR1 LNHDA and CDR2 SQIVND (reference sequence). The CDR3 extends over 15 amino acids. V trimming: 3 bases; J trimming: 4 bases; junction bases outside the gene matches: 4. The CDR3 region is CASSIRDRGADTQYF. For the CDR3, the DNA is TGTGCCAGTAGTATCCGGGACAGGGGAGCAGATACGCAGTATTTT.

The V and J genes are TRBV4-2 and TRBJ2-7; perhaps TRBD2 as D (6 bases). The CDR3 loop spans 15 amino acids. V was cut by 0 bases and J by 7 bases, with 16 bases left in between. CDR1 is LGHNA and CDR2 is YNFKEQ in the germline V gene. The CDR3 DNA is TGTGCCAGCAGCCAAGAGGAGGGAAGTACGGGGGAGCAGTACTTC. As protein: CASSQEEGSTGEQYF.

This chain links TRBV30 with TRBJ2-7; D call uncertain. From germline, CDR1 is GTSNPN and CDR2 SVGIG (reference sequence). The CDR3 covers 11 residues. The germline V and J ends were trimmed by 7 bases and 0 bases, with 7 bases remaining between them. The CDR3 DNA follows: TGTGCCTTCTTAATCTCCTACGAGCAGTACTTC. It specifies CAFLISYEQYF.

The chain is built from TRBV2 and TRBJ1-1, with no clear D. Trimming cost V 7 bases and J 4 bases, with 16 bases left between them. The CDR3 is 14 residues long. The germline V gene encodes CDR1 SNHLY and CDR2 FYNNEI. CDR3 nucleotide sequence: TGTGCCAGCATCGTTTCGGTTACCTCCACTGAAGCTTTCTTT. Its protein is CASIVSVTSTEAFF.

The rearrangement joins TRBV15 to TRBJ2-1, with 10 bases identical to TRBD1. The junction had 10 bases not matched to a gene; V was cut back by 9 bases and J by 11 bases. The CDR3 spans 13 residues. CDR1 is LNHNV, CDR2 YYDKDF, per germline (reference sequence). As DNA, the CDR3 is TGTGCCACAGGACAGGGGGGTTTTCCGAAGCAGTTCTTC. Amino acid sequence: CATGQGGFPKQFF.

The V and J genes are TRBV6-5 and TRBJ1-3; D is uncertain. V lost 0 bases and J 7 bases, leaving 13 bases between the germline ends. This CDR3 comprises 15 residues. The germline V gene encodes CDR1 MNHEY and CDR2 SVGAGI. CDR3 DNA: TGTGCCAGCAGTTACTCGAGTGGGAGAAGGAACACCATATATTTT. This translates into CASSYSSGRRNTIYF.

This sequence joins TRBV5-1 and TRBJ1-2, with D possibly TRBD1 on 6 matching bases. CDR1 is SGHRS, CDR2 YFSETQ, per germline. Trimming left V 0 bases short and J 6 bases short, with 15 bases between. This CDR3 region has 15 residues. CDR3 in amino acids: CASSLAGGAPDGYTF. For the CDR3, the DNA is TGCGCCAGCAGCTTGGCGGGGGGCGCACCCGATGGCTACACCTTC.

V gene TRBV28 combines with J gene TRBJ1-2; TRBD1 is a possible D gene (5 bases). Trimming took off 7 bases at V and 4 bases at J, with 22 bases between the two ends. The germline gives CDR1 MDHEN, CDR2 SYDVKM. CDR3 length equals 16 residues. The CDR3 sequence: CASNPTGVDSSYGYTF. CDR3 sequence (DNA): TGTGCCAGCAACCCAACGGGGGTCGACAGCTCCTATGGCTACACCTTC.

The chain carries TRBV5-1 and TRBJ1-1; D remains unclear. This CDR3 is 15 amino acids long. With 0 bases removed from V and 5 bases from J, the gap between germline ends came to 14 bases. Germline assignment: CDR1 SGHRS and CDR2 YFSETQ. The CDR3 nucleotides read TGCGCCAGCAGCTTGGGGTTCGGCACTAATACTGAAGCTTTCTTT. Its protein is CASSLGFGTNTEAFF.

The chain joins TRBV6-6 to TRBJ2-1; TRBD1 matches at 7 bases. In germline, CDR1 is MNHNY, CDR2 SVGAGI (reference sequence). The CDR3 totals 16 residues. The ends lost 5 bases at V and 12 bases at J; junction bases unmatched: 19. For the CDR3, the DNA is TGTGCCAGCAGTCACCCCGATAGGGGGCGAGCTCTTGGGCAGTTCTTC. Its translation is CASSHPDRGRALGQFF.

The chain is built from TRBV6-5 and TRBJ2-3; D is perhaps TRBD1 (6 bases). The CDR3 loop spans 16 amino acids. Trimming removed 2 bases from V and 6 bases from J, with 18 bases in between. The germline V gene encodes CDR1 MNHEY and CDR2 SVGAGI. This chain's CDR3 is CASSYRGRGIGDTQYF. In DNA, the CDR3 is TGTGCCAGCAGTTACCGGGGCAGGGGAATAGGGGATACGCAGTATTTT.

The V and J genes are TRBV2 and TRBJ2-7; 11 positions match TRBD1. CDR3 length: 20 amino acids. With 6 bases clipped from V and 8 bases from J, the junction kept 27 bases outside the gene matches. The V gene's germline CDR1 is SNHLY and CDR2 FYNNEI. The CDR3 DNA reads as TGTGCCAGCAGGACCGAGAGGGACAGGGGGTCTCTGGAAAACTACGTCAAGCAGTACTTC. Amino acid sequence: CASRTERDRGSLENYVKQYF. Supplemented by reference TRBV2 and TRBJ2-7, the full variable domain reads EPEVTQTPSHQVTQMGQEVILRCVPISNHLYFYWYRQILGQKVEFLVSFYNNEISEKSEIFDDQFSVERPDGSNFTLKIRSTKLEDSAMYFCASRTERDRGSLENYVKQYFGPGTRLTVT.

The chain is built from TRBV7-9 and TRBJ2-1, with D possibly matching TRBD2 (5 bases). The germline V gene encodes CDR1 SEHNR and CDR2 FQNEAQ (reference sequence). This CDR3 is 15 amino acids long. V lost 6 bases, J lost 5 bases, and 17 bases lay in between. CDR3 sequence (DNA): TGTGCCAGCAGTTTTTCCGACGGACTTGACAATGAGCAGTTCTTC. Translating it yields CASSFSDGLDNEQFF.

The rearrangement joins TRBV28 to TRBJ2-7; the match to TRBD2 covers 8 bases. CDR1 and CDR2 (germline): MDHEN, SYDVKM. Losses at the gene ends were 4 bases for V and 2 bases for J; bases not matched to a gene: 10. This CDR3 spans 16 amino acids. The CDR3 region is CASSSPGGTSTYEQYF. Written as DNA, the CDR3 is TGTGCCAGCAGTTCCCCGGGGGGGACCTCAACCTACGAGCAGTACTTC.

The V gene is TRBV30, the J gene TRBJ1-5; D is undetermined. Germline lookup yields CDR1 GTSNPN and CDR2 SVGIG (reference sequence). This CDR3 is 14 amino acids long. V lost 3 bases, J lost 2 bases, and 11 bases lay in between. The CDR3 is CAWSAGGGNQPQHF. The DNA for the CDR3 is TGTGCCTGGAGCGCAGGAGGTGGCAATCAGCCCCAGCATTTT.

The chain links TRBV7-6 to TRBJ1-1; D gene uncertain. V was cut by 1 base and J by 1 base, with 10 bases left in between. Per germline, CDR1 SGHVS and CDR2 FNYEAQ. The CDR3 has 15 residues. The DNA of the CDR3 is TGTGCCAGCAGCTTAGGGGTGGGGAGGAACACTGAAGCTTTCTTT. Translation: CASSLGVGRNTEAFF.

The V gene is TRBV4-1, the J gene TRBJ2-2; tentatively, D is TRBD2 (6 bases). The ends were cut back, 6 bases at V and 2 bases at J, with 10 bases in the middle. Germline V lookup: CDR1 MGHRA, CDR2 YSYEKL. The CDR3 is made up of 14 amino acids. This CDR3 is CASSHSGNTGELFF. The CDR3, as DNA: TGCGCCAGCAGTCATAGCGGCAACACCGGGGAGCTGTTTTTT.

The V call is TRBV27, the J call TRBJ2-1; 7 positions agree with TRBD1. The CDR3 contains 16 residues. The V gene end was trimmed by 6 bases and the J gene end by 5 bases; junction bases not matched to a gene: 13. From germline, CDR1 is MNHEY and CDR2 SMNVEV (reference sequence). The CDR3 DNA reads TGTGCCAGCAGCGTCCGGGGACAGATAGGAAACAATGAGCAGTTCTTC. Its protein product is CASSVRGQIGNNEQFF.